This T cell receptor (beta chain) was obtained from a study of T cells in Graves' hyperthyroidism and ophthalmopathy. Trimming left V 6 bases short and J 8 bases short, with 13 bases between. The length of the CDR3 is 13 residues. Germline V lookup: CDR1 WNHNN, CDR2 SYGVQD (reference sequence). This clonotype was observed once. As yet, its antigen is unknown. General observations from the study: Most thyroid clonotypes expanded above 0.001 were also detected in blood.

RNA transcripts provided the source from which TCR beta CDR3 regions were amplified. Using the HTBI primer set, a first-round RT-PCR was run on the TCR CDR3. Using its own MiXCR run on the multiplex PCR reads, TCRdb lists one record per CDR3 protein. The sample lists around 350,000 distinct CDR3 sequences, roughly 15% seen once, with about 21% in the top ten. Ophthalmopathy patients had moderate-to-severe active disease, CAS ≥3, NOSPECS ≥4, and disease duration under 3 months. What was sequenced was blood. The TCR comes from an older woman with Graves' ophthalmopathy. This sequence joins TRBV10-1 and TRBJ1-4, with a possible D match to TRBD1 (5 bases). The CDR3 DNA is TGCGCCAGCAGAGACGACAGCACCGAAAAACTGTTTTTT. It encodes CASRDDSTEKLFF.